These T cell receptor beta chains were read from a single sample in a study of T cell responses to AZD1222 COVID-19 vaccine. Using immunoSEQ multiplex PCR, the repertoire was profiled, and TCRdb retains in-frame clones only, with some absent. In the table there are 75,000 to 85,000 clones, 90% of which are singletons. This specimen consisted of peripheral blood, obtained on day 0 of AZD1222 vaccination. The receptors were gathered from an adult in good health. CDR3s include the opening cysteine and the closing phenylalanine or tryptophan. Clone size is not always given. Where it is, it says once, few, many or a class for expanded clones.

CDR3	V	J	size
CASSQEGGLYGYTF	TRBV4-3	TRBJ1-2	NA
CAISESNGGGTEAFF	TRBV10-3	TRBJ1-1	NA
CASNGLGQLNTEAFF	TRBV27	TRBJ1-1	NA
CASSALPGPPVRGYTF	TRBV5-1	TRBJ1-2	NA
CSGASGYNEQFF	TRBV29-1	TRBJ2-1	NA
CASSESAGGGHQRDNEKLFF	TRBV10-1	TRBJ1-4	once
CASSPRTSGSTDTQYF	TRBV5-4	TRBJ2-3	NA
CASRRSSGSGEQFF	TRBV6-5	TRBJ2-1	NA
CASSISRGANYEQYF	TRBV19	TRBJ2-7	NA
CASSPNYGTHEENKVEKLFF	TRBV18	TRBJ1-4	NA
CASSPGQGRGYTF	TRBV7-9	TRBJ1-2	NA
CSASRMGEQPQHF	TRBV20-1	TRBJ1-5	NA
CASSPRGSGSLGEQFF	TRBV5-6	TRBJ2-1	NA
CASTEGTGSTEAFF	TRBV2	TRBJ1-1	NA
CASSRTGRSGYTF	TRBV12-3/TRBV12-4	TRBJ1-2	NA
CASSSGQGGEKLFF	TRBV5-1	TRBJ1-4	NA
CAWDRGPTDTQYF	TRBV30	TRBJ2-3	NA
CASSLSGNTGELFF	TRBV6-5	TRBJ2-2	NA
CASSRPTLNTGELFF	TRBV11-3	TRBJ2-2	few
CASSRGQGFEELFF	TRBV5-6	TRBJ2-2	NA
CASSLDGSAGQPQHF	TRBV7-9	TRBJ1-5	NA
CASKGQGAPVHTEAFF	TRBV19	TRBJ1-1	NA
CASSLAGFSGYTF	TRBV5-5	TRBJ1-2	NA
CASSQVSGTSDEQFF	TRBV4-2	TRBJ2-1	once
CAIQGANGANVLTF	TRBV10-3	TRBJ2-6	NA
CASTGASYNEQFF	TRBV6-5	TRBJ2-1	NA
CASSALWGVGDYGYTF	TRBV2	TRBJ1-2	NA
CASSPQGNQPQHF	TRBV18	TRBJ1-5	NA
CASSFVGGYTF	TRBV5-4	TRBJ1-2	NA
CASSLGGTVEAFF	TRBV7-2	TRBJ1-1	NA
CASSEGFGYGYTF	TRBV9	TRBJ1-2	NA
CASSLFLAGETDTQYF	TRBV27	TRBJ2-3	NA
CASSLDLLTSAGELFF	TRBV11-3	TRBJ2-2	once
CASSESGGNTEAFF	TRBV10-1	TRBJ1-1	NA
CASSLGQDSNQPQHF	TRBV5-1	TRBJ1-5	NA
CASSPGGYEQYF	TRBV7-6	TRBJ2-7	NA
CASSYSNRGQETQYF	TRBV6-5	TRBJ2-5	NA
CASSSRGIAGGPQDTQYF	TRBV28	TRBJ2-3	NA
CSASPELWYGYTF	TRBV20-1	TRBJ1-2	NA
CASSLGPGRSSGNTIYF	TRBV5-6	TRBJ1-3	NA
CASVISRGNQPQHF	TRBV6-5	TRBJ1-5	NA
CASGSPEAFF	TRBV6-5	TRBJ1-1	NA
CASSVAGREDGYTF	TRBV18	TRBJ1-2	NA
CASRLLGPDQPQHF	TRBV6-5	TRBJ1-5	NA
CATSDSMVASTDTQYF	TRBV24-1	TRBJ2-3	NA